A single sample gave rise to the 8 T cell receptor beta chains below, sequenced in a study of cytomegalovirus exposure and HLA in healthy donors. The PCR was carried out with 60 Vbeta primers and 13 Jbeta primers. Only in-frame clones appear in the TCRdb table, and some are missing; sequencing was by immunoSEQ multiplex PCR. The sample consists of about 190,000 clones, more than 65% of them appearing once. The sample comprised PBMCs. The source is a woman under 40 in good health and CMV-seropositive.

Concerning this clone itself: Other DNA sequences from this sample encode an identical CDR3 as well. In nucleotides, the CDR3 is TGCGCCAGCAGCTCCTCGGGAGCGTACAATGAGCAGTTCTTC. Its translation is CASSSSGAYNEQFF. The rearrangement links TRBV5-1 to TRBJ2-1; D is perhaps TRBD2 (6 bases). This CDR3 spans 14 amino acids. Germline CDR1 and CDR2: SGHRS and YFSETQ. Between the trimmed V and J ends, which lost 3 bases and 4 bases, there was a span of 11 bases.

The genes are TRBV25-1 and TRBJ2-5, with 9 bases aligning to TRBD1. The junction had 1 base not matched to a gene; V was cut back by 3 bases and J by 5 bases. CDR3 length: 13 amino acids. CDR1 is MGHDK, CDR2 SYGVNS, per germline. CDR3: CASSETGGETQYF. The DNA for the CDR3 is TGTGCCAGCAGTGAGACAGGGGGGGAGACCCAGTACTTC.

This rearrangement joins TRBV27 to TRBJ2-1, with 8 bases aligning to TRBD2. CDR1 and CDR2 (germline): MNHEY, SMNVEV (reference sequence). CDR3 length equals 15 residues. The J segment lost 7 bases and the V segment lost 5 bases, leaving 10 bases of the junction unmatched. CDR3 nucleotides: TGTGCCAGCAGTCTCCCGGGACTAGGTTTGAATGAGCAGTTCTTC. This gives the protein CASSLPGLGLNEQFF.

The chain has TRBV14 and TRBJ2-5, with TRBD1 matching 9 bases. The CDR3 is 16 amino acids. V lost 1 base and J lost 4; bases outside the gene matches: 7. Germline CDR1 reads SGHDN; CDR2 reads FVKESK. The CDR3, as DNA: TGTGCCAGCAGCCAAGCCGGGACAGGGTACCGAGAGACCCAGTACTTC. Translation: CASSQAGTGYRETQYF.

The J gene is TRBJ2-5, the V gene TRBV6-5; TRBD2 matches 9 bases. Near its end, the DNA agrees better with TRBJ2-7, so the J call may be wrong. The germline V gene has CDR1 MNHEY and CDR2 SVGAGI. The CDR3 is 15 residues long. The DNA for the CDR3 is TGTGCCAGCAGTAACTTAGCGGGAGCGAGGTACGAGCAGTACTTC. It encodes CASSNLAGARYEQYF.

This clone came up a few times. The chain combines TRBV7-7 with TRBJ1-4; D is unresolved. The CDR3 contains 15 residues. V dropped 3 bases and J dropped 6 bases, with 14 bases sitting between them. Germline V gene data show CDR1 as SSHAT and CDR2 as FNYEAQ (reference sequence). The CDR3 sequence: CASSFVDGADEKLFF. The CDR3, as DNA: TGTGCCAGCAGCTTCGTCGACGGAGCTGATGAAAAACTGTTTTTT.

The chain links TRBV28 to TRBJ1-2, with 8 positions matching TRBD1. Germline V CDR1 and CDR2: MDHEN, SYDVKM. Trimming took 5 bases from V and 3 from J; bases not matched to a gene: 5. The CDR3 is made up of 14 amino acids. This CDR3 is CASSQGQAYYGYTF. For the CDR3, the DNA is TGTGCCAGCAGTCAGGGACAGGCCTACTATGGCTACACCTTC.

The rearrangement uses TRBV10-1 and TRBJ2-1, with TRBD2 matching over 8 bases. This CDR3 spans 15 amino acids. Looked up from germline, CDR1 is WNHNN and CDR2 is SYGVQD (reference sequence). The junction had 9 bases not matched to a gene; V was cut back by 6 bases and J by 5 bases. CDR3 nucleotide sequence: TGCGCCAGCAGAGGTCCAGCGGGAGCAGACAATGAGCAGTTCTTC. Translation: CASRGPAGADNEQFF.